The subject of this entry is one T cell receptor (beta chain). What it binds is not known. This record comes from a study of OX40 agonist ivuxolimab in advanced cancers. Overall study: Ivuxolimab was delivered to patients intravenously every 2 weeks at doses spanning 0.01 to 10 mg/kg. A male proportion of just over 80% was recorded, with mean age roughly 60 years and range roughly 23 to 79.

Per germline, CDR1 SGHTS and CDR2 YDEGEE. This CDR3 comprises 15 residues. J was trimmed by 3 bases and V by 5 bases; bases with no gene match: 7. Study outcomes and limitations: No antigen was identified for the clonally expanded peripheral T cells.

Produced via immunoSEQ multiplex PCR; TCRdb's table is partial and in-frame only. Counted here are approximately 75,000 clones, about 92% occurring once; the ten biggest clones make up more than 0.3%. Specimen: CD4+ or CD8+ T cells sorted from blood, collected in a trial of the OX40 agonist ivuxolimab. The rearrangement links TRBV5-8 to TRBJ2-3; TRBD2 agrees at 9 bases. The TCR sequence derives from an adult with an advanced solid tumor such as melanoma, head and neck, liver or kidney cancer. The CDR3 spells CASRLLAGGTDTQYF. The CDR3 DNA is TGTGCCAGCAGGCTACTAGCGGGTGGGACAGATACGCAGTATTTT. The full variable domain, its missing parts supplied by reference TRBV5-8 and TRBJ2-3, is EAGVTQSPTHLIKTRGQQATLRCSPISGHTSVYWYQQALGLGLQFLLWYDEGEERNRGNFPPRFSGRQFPNYSSELNVNALELEDSALYLCASRLLAGGTDTQYFGPGTRLTVL.